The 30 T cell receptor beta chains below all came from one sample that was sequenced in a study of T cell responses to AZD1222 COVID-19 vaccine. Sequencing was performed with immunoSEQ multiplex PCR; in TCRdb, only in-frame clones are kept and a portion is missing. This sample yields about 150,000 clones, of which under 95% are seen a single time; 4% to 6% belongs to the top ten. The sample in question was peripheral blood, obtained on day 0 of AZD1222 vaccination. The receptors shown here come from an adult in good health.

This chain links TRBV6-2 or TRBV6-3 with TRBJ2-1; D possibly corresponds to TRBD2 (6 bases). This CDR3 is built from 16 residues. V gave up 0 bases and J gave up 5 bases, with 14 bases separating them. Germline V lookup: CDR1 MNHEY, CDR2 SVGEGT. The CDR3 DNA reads TGTGCCAGCAGTTACTCGTTTCCTAGCGATAACAATGAGCAGTTCTTC. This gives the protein CASSYSFPSDNNEQFF.

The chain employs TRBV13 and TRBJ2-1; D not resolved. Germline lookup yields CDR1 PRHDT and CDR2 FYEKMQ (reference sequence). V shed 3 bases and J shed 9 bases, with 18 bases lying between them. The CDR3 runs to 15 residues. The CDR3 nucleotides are TGTGCCAGCAGCTTGGGCTCCATAGTAGTGAGTGAGCAGTTCTTC. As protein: CASSLGSIVVSEQFF.

This chain's CDR3 is CASSHRDRENEKLFF. Here the CDR3 DNA reads TGTGCCAGCAGTCACCGGGACAGGGAAAATGAAAAACTGTTTTTT. J is TRBJ1-4 and V is TRBV27; 9 nucleotides align to TRBD1. From germline, CDR1 is MNHEY and CDR2 SMNVEV (reference sequence). The CDR3 sequence is 15 residues long. After removal of 5 bases from V and 5 bases from J, the junction contained 6 bases not matched to a gene. Full variable domain (remainder filled in from reference TRBV27 and TRBJ1-4): EAQVTQNPRYLITVTGKKLTVTCSQNMNHEYMSWYRQDPGLGLRQIYYSMNVEVTDKGDVPEGYKVSRKEKRNFPLILESPSPNQTSLYFCASSHRDRENEKLFFGSGTQLSVL.

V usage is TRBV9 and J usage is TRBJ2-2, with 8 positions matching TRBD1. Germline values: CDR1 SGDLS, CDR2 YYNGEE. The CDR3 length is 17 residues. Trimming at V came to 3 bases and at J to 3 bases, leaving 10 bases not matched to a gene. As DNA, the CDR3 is TGTGCCAGCAGCGCTCTTTTGACAGGGGCCTACACCGGGGAGCTGTTTTTT. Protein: CASSALLTGAYTGELFF.

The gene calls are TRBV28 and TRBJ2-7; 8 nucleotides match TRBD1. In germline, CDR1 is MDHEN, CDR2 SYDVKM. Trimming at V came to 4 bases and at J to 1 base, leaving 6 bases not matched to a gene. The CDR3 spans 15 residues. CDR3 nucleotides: TGTGCCAGCAGTTCCGGGACAGGTATATCCTACGAGCAGTACTTC. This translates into CASSSGTGISYEQYF.

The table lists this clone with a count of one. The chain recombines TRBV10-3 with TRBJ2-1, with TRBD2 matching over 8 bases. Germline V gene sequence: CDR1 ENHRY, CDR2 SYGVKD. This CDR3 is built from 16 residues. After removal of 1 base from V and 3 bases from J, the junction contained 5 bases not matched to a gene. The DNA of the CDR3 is TGTGCCATCAGTGAGTACGGGGGGGCCGACTACAATGAGCAGTTCTTC. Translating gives CAISEYGGADYNEQFF.

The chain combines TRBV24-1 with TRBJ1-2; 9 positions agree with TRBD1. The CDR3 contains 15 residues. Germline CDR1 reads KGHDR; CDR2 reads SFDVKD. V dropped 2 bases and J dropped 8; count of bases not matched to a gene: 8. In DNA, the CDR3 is TGTGCCACCAGTGATTCAGCAACAGGGGGCCGGGGCTACACCTTC. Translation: CATSDSATGGRGYTF.

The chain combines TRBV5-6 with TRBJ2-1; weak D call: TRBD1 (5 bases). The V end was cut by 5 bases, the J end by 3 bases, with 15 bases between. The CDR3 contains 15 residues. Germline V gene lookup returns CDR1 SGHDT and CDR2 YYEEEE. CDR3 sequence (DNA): TGTGCCAGCAGTCCCGACAGCCGCATCTACAATGAGCAGTTCTTC. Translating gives CASSPDSRIYNEQFF.

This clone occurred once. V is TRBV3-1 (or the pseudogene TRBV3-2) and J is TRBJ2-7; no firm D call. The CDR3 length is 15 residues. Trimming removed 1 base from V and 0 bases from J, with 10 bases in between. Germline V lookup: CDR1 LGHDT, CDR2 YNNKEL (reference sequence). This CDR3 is CASSQGGSLSYEQYF. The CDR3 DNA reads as TGTGCCAGCAGCCAAGGCGGCTCGCTCTCCTACGAGCAGTACTTC.

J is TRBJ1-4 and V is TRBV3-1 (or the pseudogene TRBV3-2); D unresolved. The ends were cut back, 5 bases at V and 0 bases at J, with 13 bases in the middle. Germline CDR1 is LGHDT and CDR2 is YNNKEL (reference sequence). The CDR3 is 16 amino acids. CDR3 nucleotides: TGTGCCAGCAGCAGCTATACCGGGACAACTAATGAAAAACTGTTTTTT. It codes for CASSSYTGTTNEKLFF.

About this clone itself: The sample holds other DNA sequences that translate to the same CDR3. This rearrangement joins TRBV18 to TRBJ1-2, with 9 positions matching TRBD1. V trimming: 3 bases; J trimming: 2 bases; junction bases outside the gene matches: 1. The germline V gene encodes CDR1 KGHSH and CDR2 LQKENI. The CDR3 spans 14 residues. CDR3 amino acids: CASSPGTGNYGYTF. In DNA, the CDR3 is TGTGCCAGCTCACCTGGGACAGGGAACTATGGCTACACCTTC.

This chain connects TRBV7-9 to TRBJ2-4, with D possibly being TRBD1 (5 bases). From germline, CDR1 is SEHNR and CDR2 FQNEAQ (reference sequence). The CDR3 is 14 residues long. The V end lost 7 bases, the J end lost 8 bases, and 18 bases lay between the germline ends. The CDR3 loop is CASNPGAGWDIQYF. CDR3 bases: TGTGCCAGCAACCCGGGCGCAGGGTGGGACATTCAGTACTTC. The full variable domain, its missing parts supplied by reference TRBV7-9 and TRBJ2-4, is DTGVSQNPRHKITKRGQNVTFRCDPISEHNRLYWYRQTLGQGPEFLTYFQNEAQLEKSRLLSDRFSAERPKGSFSTLEIQRTEQGDSAMYLCASNPGAGWDIQYFGAGTRLSVL.

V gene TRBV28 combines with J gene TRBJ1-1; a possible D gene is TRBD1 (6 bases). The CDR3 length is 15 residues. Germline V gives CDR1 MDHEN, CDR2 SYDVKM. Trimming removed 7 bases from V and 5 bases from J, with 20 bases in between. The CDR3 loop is CASTGARGVGTEAFF. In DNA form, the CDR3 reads TGTGCCAGCACAGGGGCACGGGGAGTCGGGACTGAAGCTTTCTTT.

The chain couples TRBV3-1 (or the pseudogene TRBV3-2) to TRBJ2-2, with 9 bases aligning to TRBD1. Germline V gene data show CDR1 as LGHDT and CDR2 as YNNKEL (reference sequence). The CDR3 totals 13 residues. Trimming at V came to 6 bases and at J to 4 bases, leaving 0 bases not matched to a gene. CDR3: CASRQGATGELFF. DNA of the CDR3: TGTGCCAGCAGACAGGGGGCCACCGGGGAGCTGTTTTTT.

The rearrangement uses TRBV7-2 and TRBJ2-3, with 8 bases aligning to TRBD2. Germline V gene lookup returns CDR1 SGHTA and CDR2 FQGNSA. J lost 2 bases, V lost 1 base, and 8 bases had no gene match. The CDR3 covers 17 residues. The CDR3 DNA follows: TGTGCCAGCAGCTTAGGCCCACTAGCGGCTACCACAGATACGCAGTATTTT. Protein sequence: CASSLGPLAATTDTQYF.

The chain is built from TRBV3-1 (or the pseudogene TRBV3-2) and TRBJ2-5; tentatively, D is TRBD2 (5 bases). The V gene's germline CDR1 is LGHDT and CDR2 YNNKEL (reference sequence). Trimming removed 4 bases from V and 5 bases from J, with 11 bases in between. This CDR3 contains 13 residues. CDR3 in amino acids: CASSRSTGETQYF. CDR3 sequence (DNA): TGTGCCAGCAGCCGTTCTACGGGGGAGACCCAGTACTTC.

The DNA for the CDR3 is TGTGCCAGCTCACCCAGGCTAGCGGGAGCTCAAGAGACCCAGTACTTC. This gives the protein CASSPRLAGAQETQYF. The chain is built from TRBV18 and TRBJ2-5; 10 bases are a match to TRBD2. CDR3 length: 16 amino acids. CDR1 and CDR2 from the germline V gene are KGHSH and LQKENI. The ends lost 3 bases at V and 2 bases at J; junction bases unmatched: 6.

The CDR3 region has the DNA TGTGCCAGCAGTTACGATGGGGGGCGCCCAGATACGCAGTATTTT. This gives the protein CASSYDGGRPDTQYF. The V gene is TRBV6-2 or TRBV6-3, the J gene TRBJ2-3, with D possibly being TRBD1 or TRBD2 (6 bases each). From germline, CDR1 is MNHEY and CDR2 SVGEGT. With 2 bases removed from V and 4 bases from J, the gap between germline ends came to 13 bases. This CDR3 is 15 amino acids long.

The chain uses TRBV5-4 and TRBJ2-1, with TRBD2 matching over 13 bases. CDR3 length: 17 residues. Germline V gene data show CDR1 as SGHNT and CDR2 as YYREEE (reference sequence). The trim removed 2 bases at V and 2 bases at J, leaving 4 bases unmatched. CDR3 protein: CASSFRLAGGPYNEQFF. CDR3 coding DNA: TGTGCCAGCAGCTTCCGACTAGCGGGGGGCCCCTACAATGAGCAGTTCTTC. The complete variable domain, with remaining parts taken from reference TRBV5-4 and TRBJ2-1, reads ETGVTQSPTHLIKTRGQQVTLRCSSQSGHNTVSWYQQALGQGPQFIFQYYREEENGRGNFPPRFSGLQFPNYSSELNVNALELDDSALYLCASSFRLAGGPYNEQFFGPGTRLTVL.

The CDR3, as DNA: TGTGCCAGCCGGGGGGGATATTCACCCCTCCACTTT. Its protein is CASRGGYSPLHF. This rearrangement joins TRBV27 to TRBJ1-6; possible D gene TRBD1, 5 bases. Germline V lookup: CDR1 MNHEY, CDR2 SMNVEV (reference sequence). Trimming pared 8 bases from V and 8 bases from J, leaving 10 bases between. This CDR3 contains 12 residues.

CDR3 loop: CATSRDLGVNTEAFF. DNA of the CDR3: TGTGCCACCAGCAGGGACCTCGGGGTGAACACTGAAGCTTTCTTT. The chain links TRBV15 to TRBJ1-1; no clear D gene. V lost 3 bases, J lost 0 bases, and 11 bases lay in between. Germline loops: CDR1 LNHNV, CDR2 YYDKDF (reference sequence). The CDR3 covers 15 residues. The entire variable domain, with the rest obtained from reference TRBV15 and TRBJ1-1, is as follows: DAMVIQNPRYQVTQFGKPVTLSCSQTLNHNVMYWYQQKSSQAPKLLFHYYDKDFNNEADTPDNFQSRRPNTSFCFLDIRSPGLGDTAMYLCATSRDLGVNTEAFFGQGTRLTVV.

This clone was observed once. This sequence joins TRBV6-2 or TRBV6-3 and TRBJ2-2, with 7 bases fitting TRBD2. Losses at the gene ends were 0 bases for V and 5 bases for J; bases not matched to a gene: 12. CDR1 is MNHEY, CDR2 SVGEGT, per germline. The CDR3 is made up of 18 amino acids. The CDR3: CASSYSNPISGSTGELFF. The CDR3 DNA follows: TGTGCCAGCAGTTACTCGAATCCGATTAGCGGGTCGACCGGGGAGCTGTTTTTT.

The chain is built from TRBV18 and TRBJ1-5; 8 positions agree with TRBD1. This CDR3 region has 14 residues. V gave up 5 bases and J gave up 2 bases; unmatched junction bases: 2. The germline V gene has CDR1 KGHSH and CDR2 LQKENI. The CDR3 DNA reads TGTGCCAGCTCAGCAGGGGGCGGCAATCAGCCCCAGCATTTT. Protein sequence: CASSAGGGNQPQHF.

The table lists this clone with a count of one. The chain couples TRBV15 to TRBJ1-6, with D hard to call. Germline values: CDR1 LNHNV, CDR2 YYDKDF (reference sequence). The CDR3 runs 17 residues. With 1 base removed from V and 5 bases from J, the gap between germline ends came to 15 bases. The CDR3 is CATSRVSGLMHNSPLHF. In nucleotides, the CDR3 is TGTGCCACCAGCAGAGTCTCCGGACTGATGCATAATTCACCCCTCCACTTT.

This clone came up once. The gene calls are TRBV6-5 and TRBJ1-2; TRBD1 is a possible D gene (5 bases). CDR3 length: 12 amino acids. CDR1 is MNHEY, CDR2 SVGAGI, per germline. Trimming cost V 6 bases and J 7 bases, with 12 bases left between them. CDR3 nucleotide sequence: TGTGCCAGCAGCCCCGGGGGTGTTGGCTACACCTTC. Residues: CASSPGGVGYTF.

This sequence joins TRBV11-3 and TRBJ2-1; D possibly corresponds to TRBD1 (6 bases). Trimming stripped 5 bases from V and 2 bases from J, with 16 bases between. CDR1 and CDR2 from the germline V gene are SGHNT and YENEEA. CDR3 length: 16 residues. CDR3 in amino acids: CASSQTGTFPYNEQFF. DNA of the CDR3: TGTGCCAGCAGCCAGACAGGTACCTTTCCCTACAATGAGCAGTTCTTC.

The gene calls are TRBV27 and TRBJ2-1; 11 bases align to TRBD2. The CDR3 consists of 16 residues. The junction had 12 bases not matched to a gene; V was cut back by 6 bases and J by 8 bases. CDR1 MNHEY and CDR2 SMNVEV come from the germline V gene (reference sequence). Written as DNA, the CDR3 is TGTGCCAGCAGCCCCTTAGTAGCGGGAGGGCCCGATGAGCAGTTCTTC. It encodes CASSPLVAGGPDEQFF.

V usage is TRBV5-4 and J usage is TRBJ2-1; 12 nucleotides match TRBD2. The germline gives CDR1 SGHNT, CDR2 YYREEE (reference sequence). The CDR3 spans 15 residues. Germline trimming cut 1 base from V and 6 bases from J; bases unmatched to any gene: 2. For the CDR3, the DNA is TGTGCCAGCAGCTTGCCTAGCGGGAGGGGCAATGAGCAGTTCTTC. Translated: CASSLPSGRGNEQFF.

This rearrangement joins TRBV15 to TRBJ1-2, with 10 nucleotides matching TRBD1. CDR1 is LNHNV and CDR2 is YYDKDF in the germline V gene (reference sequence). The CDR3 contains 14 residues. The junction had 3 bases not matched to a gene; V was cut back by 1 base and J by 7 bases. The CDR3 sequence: CATSRGGTGAGYTF. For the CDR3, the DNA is TGTGCCACCAGCAGAGGCGGGACAGGGGCTGGCTACACCTTC.

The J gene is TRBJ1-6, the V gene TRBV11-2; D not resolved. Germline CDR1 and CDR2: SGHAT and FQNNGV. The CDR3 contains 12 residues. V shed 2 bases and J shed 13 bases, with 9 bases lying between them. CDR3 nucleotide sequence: TGTGCCAGCAGCTTATCGGCTCCCCCCCTCCACTTT. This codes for CASSLSAPPLHF.